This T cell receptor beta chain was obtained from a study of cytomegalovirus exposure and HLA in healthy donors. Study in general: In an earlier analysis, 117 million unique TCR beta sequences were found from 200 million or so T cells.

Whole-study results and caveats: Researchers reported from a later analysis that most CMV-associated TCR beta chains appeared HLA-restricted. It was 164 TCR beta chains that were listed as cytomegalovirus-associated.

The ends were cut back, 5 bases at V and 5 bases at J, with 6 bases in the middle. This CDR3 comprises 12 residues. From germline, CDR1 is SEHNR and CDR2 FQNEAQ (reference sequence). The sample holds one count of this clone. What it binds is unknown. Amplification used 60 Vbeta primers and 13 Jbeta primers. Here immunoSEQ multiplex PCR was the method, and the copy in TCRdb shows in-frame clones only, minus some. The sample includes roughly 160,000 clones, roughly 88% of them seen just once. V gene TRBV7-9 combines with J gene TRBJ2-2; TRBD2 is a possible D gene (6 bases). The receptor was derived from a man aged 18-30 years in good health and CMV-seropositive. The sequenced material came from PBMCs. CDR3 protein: CASSGGTGELFF. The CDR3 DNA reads TGTGCCAGCAGCGGGGGGACCGGGGAGCTGTTTTTT.